This TCR beta chain was profiled in a study of blood T cell repertoires in COVID-19. Overall study context: PBMCs, B-cell-depleted T cells, or T cells provided the cDNA or gDNA that made up the material.

In the authors' workflow: By means of reference gene primer amplification, nucleated cell counts were estimated. The data were produced by immunoSEQ multiplex PCR, yet TCRdb's version contains in-frame clones alone and is incomplete. V, J and clone size are those of that table, while D and trimming were read from the DNA. The data show about 49,000 clones, more than 85% seen once. The CDR3 runs to 15 residues. The J segment lost 4 bases and the V segment lost 0 bases, leaving 3 bases of the junction unmatched. Germline V lookup: CDR1 MNHNY, CDR2 SVGAGI (reference sequence). The specimen was peripheral blood. The genes are TRBV6-6 and TRBJ1-2, with 9 nucleotides matching TRBD1. The source is a man in his sixties with COVID-19, enrolled during active disease. CDR3 in DNA: TGTGCCAGCAGTTACTCGGGACAGGGTAGCTATGGCTACACCTTC. Amino acids: CASSYSGQGSYGYTF.